These 21 T cell receptor beta chains share one sample of origin, sequenced in a study of blood T cell repertoires in COVID-19. Repertoires were generated with immunoSEQ multiplex PCR, while TCRdb's copy carries only in-frame clones and drops some. Altogether 120,000 or so clones are present, more than 60% being singletons, with the ten largest covering approximately 2%. Input material: peripheral blood. All receptors come from a woman in her sixties or seventies with acute or convalescent COVID-19.

This clone was seen a handful of times. The chain links TRBV19 to TRBJ1-2; a possible D gene is TRBD1 (6 bases). The CDR3 totals 14 residues. Trimming stripped 5 bases from V and 1 base from J, with 11 bases between. Germline CDR1 LNHDA, CDR2 SQIVND (reference sequence). CDR3: CASSPGHFNYGYTF. The CDR3 nucleotides read TGTGCCAGTAGTCCGGGACACTTTAACTATGGCTACACCTTC. The entire variable domain, with the rest obtained from reference TRBV19 and TRBJ1-2, is as follows: DGGITQSPKYLFRKEGQNVTLSCEQNLNHDAMYWYRQDPGQGLRLIYYSQIVNDFQKGDIAEGYSVSREKKESFPLTVTSAQKNPTAFYLCASSPGHFNYGYTFGSGTRLTVV.

The chain carries TRBV6-5 and TRBJ2-7, with D tentatively TRBD2 (6 bases). The V gene lost 7 bases and the J gene lost 4 bases, with 20 bases spanning the gap. In germline, CDR1 is MNHEY, CDR2 SVGAGI. There are 15 residues in the CDR3. For the CDR3, the DNA is TGTGCCAGCACCACTATTAGCGGTTCCGGATACGAGCAGTACTTC. Translated, it gives CASTTISGSGYEQYF.

The chain links TRBV9 to TRBJ2-2; D might be TRBD1 (6 bases). Trimming left V 6 bases short and J 1 base short, with 16 bases between. In germline, CDR1 is SGDLS, CDR2 YYNGEE. CDR3 length: 16 residues. Here the CDR3 DNA reads TGTGCCAGCACCTTGACTGCAGGGGTGAACACCGGGGAGCTGTTTTTT. Amino acid sequence: CASTLTAGVNTGELFF.

The gene calls are TRBV6-5 and TRBJ2-7, with TRBD2 matching 8 bases. Germline CDR1 MNHEY, CDR2 SVGAGI. V gave up 1 base and J gave up 0 bases; unmatched junction bases: 2. The CDR3 totals 15 residues. DNA of the CDR3: TGTGCCAGCAGTTACTTAGCGGGAAGCTCCTACGAGCAGTACTTC. This codes for CASSYLAGSSYEQYF.

This clone was seen a single time. This sequence joins TRBV19 and TRBJ2-7; the match to TRBD2 covers 12 bases. V was clipped by 5 bases and J by 1 base; unmatched bases: 3. This CDR3 has 15 residues. Germline CDR1 and CDR2: LNHDA and SQIVND (reference sequence). CDR3 region: CASSLTSGGSYEQYF. The CDR3 DNA reads as TGTGCCAGTAGTCTGACTAGCGGGGGTTCCTACGAGCAGTACTTC.

The chain is built from TRBV4-1 and TRBJ2-5; maybe TRBD2 (7 bases). Germline CDR1 reads MGHRA; CDR2 reads YSYEKL. The V end lost 1 base, the J end lost 4 bases, and 19 bases lay between the germline ends. There are 17 residues in the CDR3. Written as DNA, the CDR3 is TGCGCCAGCAGCCAAGTTTTCGCGGGGGCAGGAAGAGAGACCCAGTACTTC. This sequence encodes CASSQVFAGAGRETQYF.

In this sample, this clone turned up once. The chain has TRBV29-1 and TRBJ2-2; possibly TRBD2 for D (6 bases). Germline-derived CDR1 and CDR2 are SQVTM and ANQGSEA. The V end was cut by 7 bases, the J end by 7 bases, with 22 bases between. CDR3 length: 15 residues. The CDR3 loop is CSAILSGRLIGELFF. The CDR3 nucleotides are TGCAGCGCTATCCTTAGTGGGAGGTTAATCGGGGAGCTGTTTTTT.

This clone occurred once. The V gene is TRBV18, the J gene TRBJ1-5; D might be TRBD1 (6 bases). V shed 3 bases and J shed 4 bases, with 10 bases lying between them. This CDR3 spans 14 amino acids. Germline V gene sequence: CDR1 KGHSH, CDR2 LQKENI. The CDR3 loop is CASSPGGPNQPQHF. DNA for the CDR3: TGTGCCAGCTCACCGGGGGGGCCTAATCAGCCCCAGCATTTT.

V is TRBV10-3 and J is TRBJ2-2; D unclear. The germline V gene has CDR1 ENHRY and CDR2 SYGVKD. Trimming took off 6 bases at V and 1 base at J, with 9 bases between the two ends. CDR3 size: 14 residues. The CDR3 here is CAIRSRVNTGELFF. The CDR3 DNA reads TGTGCCATCAGGAGTCGCGTGAACACCGGGGAGCTGTTTTTT.

The chain recombines TRBV15 with TRBJ2-5; TRBD2 matches at 7 bases. The germline V gene encodes CDR1 LNHNV and CDR2 YYDKDF (reference sequence). The CDR3 is 15 amino acids. With 2 bases clipped from V and 2 bases from J, the junction kept 5 bases outside the gene matches. The DNA of the CDR3 is TGTGCCACCAGCAGACGCCGGCGGGGGCAAGAGACCCAGTACTTC. Residues: CATSRRRRGQETQYF.

The chain couples TRBV7-3 to TRBJ2-6, with 9 bases matching TRBD1. The CDR3 is 15 residues long. The V and J ends lost 2 bases and 12 bases, in that order; junction bases with no gene match: 8. From germline, CDR1 is SGHTA and CDR2 FQGTGA. In nucleotides, the CDR3 is TGTGCCAGCAGCTTACACTCGACAGGGGGTGCCGTCCTGACTTTC. It translates to CASSLHSTGGAVLTF.

V usage is TRBV29-1 and J usage is TRBJ2-1; TRBD1 matches 9 bases. CDR1 is SQVTM, CDR2 ANQGSEA, per germline. The V gene end was trimmed by 1 base and the J gene end by 9 bases; junction bases not matched to a gene: 10. The CDR3 covers 15 residues. CDR3 in amino acids: CSVEGRGQGQGEQFF. CDR3 nucleotides: TGCAGCGTTGAAGGTAGAGGACAGGGACAGGGTGAGCAGTTCTTC.

The chain employs TRBV18 and TRBJ2-7; 8 bases are a match to TRBD2. V was clipped by 4 bases and J by 6 bases; unmatched bases: 8. CDR3 size: 14 residues. Germline CDR1 is KGHSH and CDR2 is LQKENI. CDR3 in DNA: TGTGCCAGCTCACGAAGAGCGGGAGAGGTCGAGCAGTACTTC. Encoded protein: CASSRRAGEVEQYF.

The rearrangement uses TRBV25-1 and TRBJ2-5; D might be TRBD1 (6 bases). With 10 bases removed from V and 5 bases from J, the gap between germline ends came to 11 bases. There are 11 residues in the CDR3. The V gene's germline CDR1 is MGHDK and CDR2 SYGVNS. CDR3 region: CATGTTETQYF. CDR3 DNA sequence: TGTGCCACTGGGACAACTGAGACCCAGTACTTC.

The chain joins TRBV6-5 to TRBJ1-6; 8 nucleotides match TRBD1. Looked up from germline, CDR1 is MNHEY and CDR2 is SVGAGI. This CDR3 is built from 15 residues. Trimming cost V 2 bases and J 10 bases; bases outside gene matches: 7. The CDR3 sequence is CASSYLGQGNSPLHF. The CDR3 DNA is TGTGCCAGCAGTTACCTAGGACAGGGTAACTCACCCCTCCACTTT.

This sequence joins TRBV5-4 and TRBJ1-2; the D gene is possibly TRBD1 (6 bases). Trimming removed 2 bases at V and 2 bases at J, with 10 bases between. The CDR3 loop spans 14 amino acids. Germline CDR1 is SGHNT and CDR2 is YYREEE (reference sequence). For the CDR3, the DNA is TGTGCCAGCAGCTTCGACAGGACCAACTATGGCTACACCTTC. It specifies CASSFDRTNYGYTF.

This chain uses TRBV11-2 with TRBJ2-7, with TRBD1 as a possible D gene (6 bases). Trimming pared 2 bases from V and 0 bases from J, leaving 14 bases between. CDR1 and CDR2 from the germline V gene are SGHAT and FQNNGV. CDR3 length equals 16 residues. The CDR3 reads CASSLTRGYSSYEQYF. CDR3 sequence (DNA): TGTGCCAGCAGCTTAACCAGGGGCTATAGCTCCTACGAGCAGTACTTC.

This chain connects TRBV7-8 to TRBJ2-2, with TRBD1 as a possible D gene (6 bases). V was pared by 4 bases and J by 1 base, with 10 bases between. Germline CDR1 and CDR2: SGHVS and FQNEAQ. The CDR3 contains 15 residues. DNA for the CDR3: TGTGCCAGCAGCTGGGGGCAGGGGAACACCGGGGAGCTGTTTTTT. Protein sequence: CASSWGQGNTGELFF.

The chain employs TRBV7-2 and TRBJ2-3; the D gene is possibly TRBD1 (6 bases). Germline lookup yields CDR1 SGHTA and CDR2 FQGNSA. Trimming took 5 bases from V and 6 from J, leaving 12 bases between them. This CDR3 spans 13 amino acids. The CDR3 region has the DNA TGTGCCAGCAGCCTCAGGGGCCGGGATACGCAGTATTTT. Translated: CASSLRGRDTQYF.

The chain employs TRBV25-1 and TRBJ2-6, with 9 bases matching TRBD2. The ends lost 5 bases at V and 0 bases at J; junction bases unmatched: 5. Looked up from germline, CDR1 is MGHDK and CDR2 is SYGVNS. The CDR3 covers 17 residues. The CDR3 DNA reads as TGTGCCAGCAGTAAGACTAGCGGCGGCTCTGGGGCCAACGTCCTGACTTTC. This gives the protein CASSKTSGGSGANVLTF. The full variable domain, completed using reference TRBV25-1 and TRBJ2-6, is EADIYQTPRYLVIGTGKKITLECSQTMGHDKMYWYQQDPGMELHLIHYSYGVNSTEKGDLSSESTVSRIRTEHFPLTLESARPSHTSQYLCASSKTSGGSGANVLTFGAGSRLTVL.

This clone counts as medium-sized (0.01 to 0.1%). The rearrangement links TRBV28 to TRBJ1-4; no reliable D call. Trimming pared 5 bases from V and 5 bases from J, leaving 6 bases between. Germline CDR1 and CDR2: MDHEN and SYDVKM. The CDR3 loop spans 12 amino acids. In DNA form, the CDR3 reads TGTGCCAGCAGTCCATTCAATGAAAAACTGTTTTTT. Its protein is CASSPFNEKLFF.